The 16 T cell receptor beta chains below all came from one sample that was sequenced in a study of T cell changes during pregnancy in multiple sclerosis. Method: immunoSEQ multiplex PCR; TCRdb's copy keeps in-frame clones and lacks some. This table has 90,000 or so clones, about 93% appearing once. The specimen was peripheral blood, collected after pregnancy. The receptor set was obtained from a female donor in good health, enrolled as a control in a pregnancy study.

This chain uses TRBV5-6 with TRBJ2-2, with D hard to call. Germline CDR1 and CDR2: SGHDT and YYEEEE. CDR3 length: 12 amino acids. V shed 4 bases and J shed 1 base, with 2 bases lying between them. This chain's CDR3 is CASSLNTGELFF. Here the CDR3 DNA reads TGTGCCAGCAGCCTGAACACCGGGGAGCTGTTTTTT.

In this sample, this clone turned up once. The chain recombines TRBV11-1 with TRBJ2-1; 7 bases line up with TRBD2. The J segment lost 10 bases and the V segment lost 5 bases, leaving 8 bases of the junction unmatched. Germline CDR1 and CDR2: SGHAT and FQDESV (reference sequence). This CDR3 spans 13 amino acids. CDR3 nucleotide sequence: TGTGCCAGCAGCCGAGAGCGGGGTATGGAGCAGTTCTTC. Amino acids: CASSRERGMEQFF.

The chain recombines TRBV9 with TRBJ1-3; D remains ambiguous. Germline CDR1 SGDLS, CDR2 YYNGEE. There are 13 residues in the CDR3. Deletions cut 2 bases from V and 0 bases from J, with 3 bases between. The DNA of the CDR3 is TGTGCCAGCAGCGTCCTCTCTGGAAACACCATATATTTT. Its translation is CASSVLSGNTIYF.

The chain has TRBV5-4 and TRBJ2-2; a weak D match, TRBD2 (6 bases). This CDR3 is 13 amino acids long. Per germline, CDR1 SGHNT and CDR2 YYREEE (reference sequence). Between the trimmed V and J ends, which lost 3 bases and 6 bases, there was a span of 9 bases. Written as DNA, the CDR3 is TGTGCCAGCAGCTGGAGGGGATCCGGGGAGCTGTTTTTT. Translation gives CASSWRGSGELFF.

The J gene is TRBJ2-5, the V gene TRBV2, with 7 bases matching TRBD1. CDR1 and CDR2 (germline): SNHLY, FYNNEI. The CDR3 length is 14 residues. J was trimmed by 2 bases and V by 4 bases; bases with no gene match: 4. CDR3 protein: CASSVTGSQETQYF. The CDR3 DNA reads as TGTGCCAGCAGTGTGACAGGGTCACAAGAGACCCAGTACTTC.

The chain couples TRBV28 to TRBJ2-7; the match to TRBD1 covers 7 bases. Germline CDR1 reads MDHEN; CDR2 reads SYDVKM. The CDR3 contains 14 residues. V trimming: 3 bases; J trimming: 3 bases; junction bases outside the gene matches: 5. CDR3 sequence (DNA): TGTGCCAGCAGTTTTAGGGACAGAGTCTACGAGCAGTACTTC. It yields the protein CASSFRDRVYEQYF.

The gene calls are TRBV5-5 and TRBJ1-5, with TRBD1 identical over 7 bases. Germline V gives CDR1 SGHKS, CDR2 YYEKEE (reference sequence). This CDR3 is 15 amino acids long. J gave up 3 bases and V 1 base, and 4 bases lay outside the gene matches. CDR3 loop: CASSLLTGPNQPQHF. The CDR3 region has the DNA TGTGCCAGCAGCTTGTTGACAGGGCCCAATCAGCCCCAGCATTTT.

The CDR3 here is CASSPGTSGQETQYF. DNA of the CDR3: TGTGCCAGCAGCCCCGGGACTAGCGGCCAAGAGACCCAGTACTTC. The chain combines TRBV7-9 with TRBJ2-5, with 11 positions matching TRBD2. V lost 5 bases and J lost 1; bases outside the gene matches: 3. Germline CDR1 SEHNR, CDR2 FQNEAQ (reference sequence). The CDR3 totals 15 residues.

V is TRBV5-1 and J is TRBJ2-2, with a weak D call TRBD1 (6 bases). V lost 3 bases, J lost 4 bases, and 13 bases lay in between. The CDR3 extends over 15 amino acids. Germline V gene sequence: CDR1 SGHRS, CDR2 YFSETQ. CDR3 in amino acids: CASSSQTGTTGELFF. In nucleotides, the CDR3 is TGCGCCAGCAGCTCGCAAACAGGGACCACCGGGGAGCTGTTTTTT.

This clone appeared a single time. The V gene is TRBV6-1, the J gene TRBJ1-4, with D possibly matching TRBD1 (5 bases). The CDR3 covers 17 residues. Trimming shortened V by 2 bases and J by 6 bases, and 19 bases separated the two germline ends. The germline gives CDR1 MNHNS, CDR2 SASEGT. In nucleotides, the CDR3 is TGTGCCAGCAGTGAACATCTGGCAGGGCGGGATTATGAAAAACTGTTTTTT. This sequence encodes CASSEHLAGRDYEKLFF.

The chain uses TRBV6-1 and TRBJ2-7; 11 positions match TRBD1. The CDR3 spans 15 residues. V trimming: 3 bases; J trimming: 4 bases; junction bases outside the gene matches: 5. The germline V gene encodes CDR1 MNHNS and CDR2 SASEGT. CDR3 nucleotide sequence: TGTGCCAGCAGTGAGCGGACAGGGGGCCCTTACGAGCAGTACTTC. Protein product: CASSERTGGPYEQYF.

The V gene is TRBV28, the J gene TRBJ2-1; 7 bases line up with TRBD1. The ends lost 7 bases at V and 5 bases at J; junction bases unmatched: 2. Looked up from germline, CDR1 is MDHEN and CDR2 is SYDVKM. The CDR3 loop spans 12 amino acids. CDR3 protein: CASNDRDNEQFF. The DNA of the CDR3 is TGTGCCAGCAATGACAGGGACAATGAGCAGTTCTTC.

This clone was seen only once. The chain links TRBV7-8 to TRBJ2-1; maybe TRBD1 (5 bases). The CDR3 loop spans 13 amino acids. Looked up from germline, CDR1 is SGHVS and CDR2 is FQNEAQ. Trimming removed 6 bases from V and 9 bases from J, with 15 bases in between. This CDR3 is CASSQKGRSEQFF. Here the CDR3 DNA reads TGTGCCAGCAGTCAAAAGGGGCGGTCTGAGCAGTTCTTC.

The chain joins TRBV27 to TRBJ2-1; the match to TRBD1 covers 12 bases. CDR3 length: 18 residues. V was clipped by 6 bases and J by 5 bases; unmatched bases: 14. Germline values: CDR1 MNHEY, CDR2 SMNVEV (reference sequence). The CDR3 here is CASRKAGTGGSGHNEQFF. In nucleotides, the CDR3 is TGTGCCAGCAGGAAGGCCGGGACAGGGGGCTCGGGGCACAATGAGCAGTTCTTC.

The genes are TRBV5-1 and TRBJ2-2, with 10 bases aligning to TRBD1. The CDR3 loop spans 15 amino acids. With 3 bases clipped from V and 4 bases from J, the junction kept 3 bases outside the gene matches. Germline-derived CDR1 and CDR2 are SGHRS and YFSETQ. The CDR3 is CASSSRTGGTGELFF. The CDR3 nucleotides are TGCGCCAGCAGCTCCAGGACAGGGGGCACCGGGGAGCTGTTTTTT.

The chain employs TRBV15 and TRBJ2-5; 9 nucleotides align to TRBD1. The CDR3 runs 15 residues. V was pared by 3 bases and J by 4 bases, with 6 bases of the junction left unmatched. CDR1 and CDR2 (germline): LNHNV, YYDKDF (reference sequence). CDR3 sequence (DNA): TGTGCCACCAGCAGCACAGGGGGCAGGGGAGAGACCCAGTACTTC. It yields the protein CATSSTGGRGETQYF.